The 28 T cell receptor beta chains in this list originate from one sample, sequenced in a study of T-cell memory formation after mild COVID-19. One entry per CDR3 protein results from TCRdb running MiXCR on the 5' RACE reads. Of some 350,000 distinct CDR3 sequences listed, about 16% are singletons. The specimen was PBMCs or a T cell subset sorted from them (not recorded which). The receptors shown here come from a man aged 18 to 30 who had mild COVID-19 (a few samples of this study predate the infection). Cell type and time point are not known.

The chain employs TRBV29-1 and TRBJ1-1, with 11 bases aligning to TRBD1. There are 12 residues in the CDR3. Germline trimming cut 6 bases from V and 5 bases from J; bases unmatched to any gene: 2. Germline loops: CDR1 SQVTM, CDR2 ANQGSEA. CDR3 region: CSVGQGGTEAFF. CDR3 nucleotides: TGCAGCGTGGGACAGGGGGGTACTGAAGCTTTCTTT.

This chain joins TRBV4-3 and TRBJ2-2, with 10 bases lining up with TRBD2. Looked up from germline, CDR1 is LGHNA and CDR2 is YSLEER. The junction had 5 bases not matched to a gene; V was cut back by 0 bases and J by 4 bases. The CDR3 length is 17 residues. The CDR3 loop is CASSQDGLAGATGELFF. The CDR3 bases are TGCGCCAGCAGCCAAGATGGGCTAGCGGGGGCCACCGGGGAGCTGTTTTTT.

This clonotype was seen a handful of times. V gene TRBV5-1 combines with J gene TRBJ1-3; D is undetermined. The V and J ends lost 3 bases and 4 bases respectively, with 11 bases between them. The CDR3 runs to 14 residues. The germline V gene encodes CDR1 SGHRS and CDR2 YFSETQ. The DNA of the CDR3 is TGCGCCAGCAGCTCCGGGCCAGGAGGAAACACCATATATTTT. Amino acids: CASSSGPGGNTIYF.

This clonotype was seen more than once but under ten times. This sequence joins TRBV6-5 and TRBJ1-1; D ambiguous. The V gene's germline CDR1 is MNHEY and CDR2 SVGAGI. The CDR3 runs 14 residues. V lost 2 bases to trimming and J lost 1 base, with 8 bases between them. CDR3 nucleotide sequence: TGTGCCAGCAGTTACCGCCAGGAGAACACTGAAGCTTTCTTT. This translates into CASSYRQENTEAFF.

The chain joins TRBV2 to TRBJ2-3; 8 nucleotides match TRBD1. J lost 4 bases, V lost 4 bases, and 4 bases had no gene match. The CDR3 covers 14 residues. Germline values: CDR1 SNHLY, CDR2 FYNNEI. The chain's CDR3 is CASSGLQGADTQYF. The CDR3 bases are TGTGCCAGCAGTGGGTTACAGGGGGCAGATACGCAGTATTTT. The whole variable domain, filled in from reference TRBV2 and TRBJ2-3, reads EPEVTQTPSHQVTQMGQEVILRCVPISNHLYFYWYRQILGQKVEFLVSFYNNEISEKSEIFDDQFSVERPDGSNFTLKIRSTKLEDSAMYFCASSGLQGADTQYFGPGTRLTVL.

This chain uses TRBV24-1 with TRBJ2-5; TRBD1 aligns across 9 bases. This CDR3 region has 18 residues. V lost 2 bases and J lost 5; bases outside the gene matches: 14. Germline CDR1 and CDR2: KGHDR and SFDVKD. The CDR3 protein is CATSDSWTGVFSRETQYF. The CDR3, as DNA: TGTGCCACCAGTGATTCGTGGACAGGGGTCTTTTCTAGGGAGACCCAGTACTTC.

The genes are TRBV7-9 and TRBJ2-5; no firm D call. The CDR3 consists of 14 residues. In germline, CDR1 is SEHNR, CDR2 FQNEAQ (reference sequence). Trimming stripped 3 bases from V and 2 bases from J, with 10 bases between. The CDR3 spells CASSFSSGQETQYF. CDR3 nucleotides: TGTGCCAGCAGCTTTTCTTCCGGGCAAGAGACCCAGTACTTC.

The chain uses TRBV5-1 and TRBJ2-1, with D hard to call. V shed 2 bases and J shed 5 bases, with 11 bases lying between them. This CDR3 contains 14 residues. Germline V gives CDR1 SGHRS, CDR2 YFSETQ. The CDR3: CASSLWPGDNEQFF. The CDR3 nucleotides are TGCGCCAGCAGCTTATGGCCCGGAGACAATGAGCAGTTCTTC.

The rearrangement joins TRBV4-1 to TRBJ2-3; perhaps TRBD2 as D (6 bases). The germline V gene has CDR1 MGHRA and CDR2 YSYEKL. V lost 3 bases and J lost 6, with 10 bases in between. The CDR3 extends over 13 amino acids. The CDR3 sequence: CASSHGDFDTQYF. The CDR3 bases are TGCGCCAGCAGCCACGGGGACTTTGATACGCAGTATTTT.

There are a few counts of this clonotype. The CDR3 nucleotides are TGTGCCAGCAGTGCCGGGACAGGGGACTATGGCTACACCTTC. It translates to CASSAGTGDYGYTF. V and J are TRBV2 and TRBJ1-2, with 10 positions matching TRBD1. Germline V lookup: CDR1 SNHLY, CDR2 FYNNEI. This CDR3 is built from 14 residues. V dropped 4 bases and J dropped 3; count of bases not matched to a gene: 2.

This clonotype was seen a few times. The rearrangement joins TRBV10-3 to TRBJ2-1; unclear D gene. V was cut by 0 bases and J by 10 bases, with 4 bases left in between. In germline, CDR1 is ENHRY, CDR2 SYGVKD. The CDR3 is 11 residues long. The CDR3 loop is CAISESGEQFF. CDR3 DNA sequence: TGTGCCATCAGTGAGTCGGGGGAGCAGTTCTTC.

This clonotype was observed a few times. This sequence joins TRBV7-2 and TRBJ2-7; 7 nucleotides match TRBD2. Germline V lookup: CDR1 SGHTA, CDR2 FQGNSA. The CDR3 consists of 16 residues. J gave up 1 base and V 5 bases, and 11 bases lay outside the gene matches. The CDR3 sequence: CASSPHGTITSYEQYF. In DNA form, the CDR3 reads TGTGCCAGCAGCCCCCACGGGACTATTACATCCTACGAGCAGTACTTC.

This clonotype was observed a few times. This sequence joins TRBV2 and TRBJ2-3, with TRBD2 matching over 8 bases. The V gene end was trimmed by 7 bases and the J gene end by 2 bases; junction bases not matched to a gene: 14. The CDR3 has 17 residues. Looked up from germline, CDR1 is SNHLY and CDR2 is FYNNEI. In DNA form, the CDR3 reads TGTGCCAGCATGGCGGGGGGCCCTAATAACCCCACAGATACGCAGTATTTT. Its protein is CASMAGGPNNPTDTQYF.

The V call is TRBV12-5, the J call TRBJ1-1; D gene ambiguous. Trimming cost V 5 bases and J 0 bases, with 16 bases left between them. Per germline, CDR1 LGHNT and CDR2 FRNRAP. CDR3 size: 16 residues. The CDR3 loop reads CASGTNNRGMNTEAFF. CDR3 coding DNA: TGTGCTAGTGGTACGAACAATAGAGGAATGAACACTGAAGCTTTCTTT.

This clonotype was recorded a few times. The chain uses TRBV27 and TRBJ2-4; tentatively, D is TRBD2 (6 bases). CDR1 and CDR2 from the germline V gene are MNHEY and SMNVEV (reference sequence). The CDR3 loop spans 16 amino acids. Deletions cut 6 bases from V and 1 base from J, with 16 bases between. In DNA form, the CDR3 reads TGTGCCAGCAGGCCCGGGAGAAGAGGGGCCAAAAACATTCAGTACTTC. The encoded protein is CASRPGRRGAKNIQYF.

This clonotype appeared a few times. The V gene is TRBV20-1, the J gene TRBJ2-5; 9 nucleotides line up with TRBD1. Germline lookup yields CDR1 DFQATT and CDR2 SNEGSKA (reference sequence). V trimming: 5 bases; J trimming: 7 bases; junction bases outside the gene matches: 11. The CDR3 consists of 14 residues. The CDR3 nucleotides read TGCAGTGCTCGACCAGGACAGGGGAAAGGGACCCAGTACTTC. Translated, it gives CSARPGQGKGTQYF.

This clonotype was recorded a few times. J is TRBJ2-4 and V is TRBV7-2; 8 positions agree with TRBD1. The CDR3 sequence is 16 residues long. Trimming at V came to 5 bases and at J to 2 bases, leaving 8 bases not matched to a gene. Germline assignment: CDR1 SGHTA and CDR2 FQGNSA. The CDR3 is CASSPRQGITKNIQYF. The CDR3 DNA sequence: TGTGCCAGCAGCCCTAGACAGGGGATAACCAAAAACATTCAGTACTTC.

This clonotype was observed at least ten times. The CDR3 sequence is CASSSGQGGTGELFF. The CDR3 DNA reads as TGTGCCAGCAGCTCGGGACAGGGGGGCACCGGGGAGCTGTTTTTT. V usage is TRBV7-6 and J usage is TRBJ2-2, with 11 bases lining up with TRBD1. The length of the CDR3 is 15 residues. J lost 4 bases, V lost 4 bases, and 2 bases had no gene match. Germline V gene lookup returns CDR1 SGHVS and CDR2 FNYEAQ.

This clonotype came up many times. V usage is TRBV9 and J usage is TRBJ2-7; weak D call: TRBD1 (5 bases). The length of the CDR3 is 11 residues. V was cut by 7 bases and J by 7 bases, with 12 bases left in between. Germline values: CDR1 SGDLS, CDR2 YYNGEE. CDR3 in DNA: TGTGCCAGCGGAAGGGGTTATGAGCAGTACTTC. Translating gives CASGRGYEQYF. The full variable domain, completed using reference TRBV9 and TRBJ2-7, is DSGVTQTPKHLITATGQRVTLRCSPRSGDLSVYWYQQSLDQGLQFLIQYYNGEERAKGNILERFSAQQFPDLHSELNLSSLELGDSALYFCASGRGYEQYFGPGTRLTVT.

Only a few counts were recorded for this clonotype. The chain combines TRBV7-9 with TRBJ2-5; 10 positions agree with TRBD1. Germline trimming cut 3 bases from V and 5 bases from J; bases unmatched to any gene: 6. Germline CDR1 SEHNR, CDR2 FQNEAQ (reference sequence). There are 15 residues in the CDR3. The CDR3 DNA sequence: TGTGCCAGCAGCTTTACGACAGGGGGCCGGGAGACCCAGTACTTC. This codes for CASSFTTGGRETQYF.

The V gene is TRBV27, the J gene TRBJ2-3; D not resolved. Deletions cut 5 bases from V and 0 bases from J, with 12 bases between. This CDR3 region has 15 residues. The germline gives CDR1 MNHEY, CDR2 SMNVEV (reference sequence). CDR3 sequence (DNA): TGTGCCAGCAGTAGATGGACGATTAGCACAGATACGCAGTATTTT. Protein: CASSRWTISTDTQYF.

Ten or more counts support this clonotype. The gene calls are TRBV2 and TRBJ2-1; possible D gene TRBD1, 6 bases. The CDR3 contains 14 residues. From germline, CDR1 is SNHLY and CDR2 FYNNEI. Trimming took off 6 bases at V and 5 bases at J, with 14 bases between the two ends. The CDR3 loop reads CASRPGHLNNEQFF. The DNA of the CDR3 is TGTGCCAGCAGGCCGGGACACCTCAACAATGAGCAGTTCTTC.

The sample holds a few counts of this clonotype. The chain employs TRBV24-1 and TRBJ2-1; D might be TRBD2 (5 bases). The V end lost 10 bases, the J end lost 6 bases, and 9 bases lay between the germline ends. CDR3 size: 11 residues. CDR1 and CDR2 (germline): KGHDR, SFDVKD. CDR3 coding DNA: TGTGCCACGAGGGCCGGCAATGAGCAGTTCTTC. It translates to CATRAGNEQFF.

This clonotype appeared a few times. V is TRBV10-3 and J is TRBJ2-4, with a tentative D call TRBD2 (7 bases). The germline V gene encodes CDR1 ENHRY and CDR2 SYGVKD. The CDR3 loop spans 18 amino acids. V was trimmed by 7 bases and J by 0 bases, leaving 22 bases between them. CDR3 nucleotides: TGTGCCATCACCCCGATCAGGGGAGCGGGGCTAGCCAAAAACATTCAGTACTTC. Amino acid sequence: CAITPIRGAGLAKNIQYF.

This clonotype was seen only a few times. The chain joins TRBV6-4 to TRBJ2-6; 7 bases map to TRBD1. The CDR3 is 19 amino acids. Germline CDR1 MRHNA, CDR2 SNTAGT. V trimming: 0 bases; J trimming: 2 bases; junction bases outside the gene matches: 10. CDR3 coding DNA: TGTGCCAGCAGTGACTCGAGGGGCAGGGGGAATCCTGGGGCCAACGTCCTGACTTTC. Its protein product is CASSDSRGRGNPGANVLTF.

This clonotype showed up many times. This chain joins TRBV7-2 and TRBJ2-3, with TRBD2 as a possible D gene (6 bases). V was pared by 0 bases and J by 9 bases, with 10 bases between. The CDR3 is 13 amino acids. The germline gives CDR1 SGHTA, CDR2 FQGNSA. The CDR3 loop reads CASSLARRDTQYF. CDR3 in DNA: TGTGCCAGCAGCTTAGCGAGGAGGGACACGCAGTATTTT.

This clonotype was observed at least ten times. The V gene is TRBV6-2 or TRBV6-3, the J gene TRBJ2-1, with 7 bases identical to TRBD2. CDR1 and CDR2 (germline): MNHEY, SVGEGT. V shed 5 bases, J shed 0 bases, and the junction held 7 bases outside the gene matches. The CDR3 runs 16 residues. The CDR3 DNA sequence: TGTGCCAGCAGTGAGTCTAGCGGAAGCTCCTACAATGAGCAGTTCTTC. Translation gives CASSESSGSSYNEQFF.

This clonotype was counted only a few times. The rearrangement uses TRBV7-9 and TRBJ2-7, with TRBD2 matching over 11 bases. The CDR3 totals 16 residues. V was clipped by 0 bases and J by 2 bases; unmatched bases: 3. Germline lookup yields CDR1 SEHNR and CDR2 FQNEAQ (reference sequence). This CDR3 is CASSLALAGATYEQYF. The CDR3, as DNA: TGTGCCAGCAGCTTAGCACTAGCGGGGGCTACCTACGAGCAGTACTTC.